Sequencing of this TCR beta chain was carried out in a study of cytomegalovirus exposure and HLA in healthy donors. Study information: In a later analysis, it was reported that the 120 or so validation repertoires had been produced on the same platform as the roughly 650 repertoires belonging to the first cohort. Whole-study findings and limits: Most TCRs appeared rarely, but some public TCRs recurred in many donors. Subsequent analysis revealed that first-cohort TCR clusters tended to co-occur in the 90 to 150 validation repertoires.

On this clone itself: Its antigen remains unidentified.

The CDR3 extends over 13 amino acids. V was shortened by 4 bases and J by 9 bases, with 14 bases between the two germline ends. Germline V gene lookup returns CDR1 SGHNT and CDR2 YYREEE (reference sequence). Clones were read by immunoSEQ multiplex PCR, and TCRdb kept only the in-frame ones, dropping some. The repertoire holds about 150,000 clones, with approximately 86% as singletons. Donors came from a validation cohort of 90 to 150 subjects, distinct from the first 666-subject cohort. The V gene is TRBV5-4, the J gene TRBJ1-5; weak D call: TRBD1 (5 bases). The sequence derives from a man aged 18 to 29 in good health and CMV-seropositive. The sequenced sample was PBMCs. The CDR3 loop is CASSPGAQGPQHF. For the CDR3, the DNA is TGTGCCAGCAGCCCGGGTGCGCAGGGGCCCCAGCATTTT.